A single T cell receptor (beta chain) is shown here with its context. Its antigen is not identified. This record comes from a study of PD-L1 blockade in urothelial cancer. Study context: Tumor specimens held a median 1,402 T cells. General study points: Per patient, a lone FFPE tumor sample was used, not taken just before treatment. Tumor-infiltrating T lymphocyte proportion was higher in durable-benefit patients.

TCRdb keeps only in-frame clones here, not all; method: immunoSEQ multiplex PCR. The data contain around 1,500 clones, approximately 33% of them singletons. The CDR3 spans 13 residues. Germline CDR1 is LNHDA and CDR2 is SQIVND (reference sequence). V gave up 6 bases and J gave up 3 bases, with 11 bases separating them. The receptor was isolated from a woman between 55 and 75 years old with urothelial cancer. The chain couples TRBV19 to TRBJ2-5; D possibly corresponds to TRBD1 (6 bases). The material sequenced was tumor tissue, taken before atezolizumab (anti-PD-L1) treatment. CDR3 in DNA: TGTGCCAGTAGACAAGCAGGGGAAGAGACCCAGTACTTC. It codes for CASRQAGEETQYF.